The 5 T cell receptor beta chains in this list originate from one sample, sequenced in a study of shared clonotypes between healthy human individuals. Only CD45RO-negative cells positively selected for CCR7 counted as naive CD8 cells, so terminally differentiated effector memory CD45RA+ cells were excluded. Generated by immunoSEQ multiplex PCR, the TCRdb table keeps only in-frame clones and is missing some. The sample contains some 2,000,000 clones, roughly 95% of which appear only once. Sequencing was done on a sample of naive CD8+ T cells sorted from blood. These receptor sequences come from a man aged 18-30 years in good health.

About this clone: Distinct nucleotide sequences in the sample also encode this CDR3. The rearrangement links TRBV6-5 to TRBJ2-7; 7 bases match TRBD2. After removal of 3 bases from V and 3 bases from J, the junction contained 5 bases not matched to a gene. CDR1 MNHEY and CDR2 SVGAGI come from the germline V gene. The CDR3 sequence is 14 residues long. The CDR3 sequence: CASSYNTGGYEQYF. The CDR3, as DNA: TGTGCCAGCAGTTATAATACGGGGGGCTACGAGCAGTACTTC.

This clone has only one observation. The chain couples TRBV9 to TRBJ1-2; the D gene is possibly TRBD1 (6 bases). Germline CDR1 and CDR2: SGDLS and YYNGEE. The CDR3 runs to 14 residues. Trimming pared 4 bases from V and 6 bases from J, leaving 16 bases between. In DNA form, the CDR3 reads TGTGCCAGCAGCCCCCCGGGGGGGCCGGATGGCTACACCTTC. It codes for CASSPPGGPDGYTF.

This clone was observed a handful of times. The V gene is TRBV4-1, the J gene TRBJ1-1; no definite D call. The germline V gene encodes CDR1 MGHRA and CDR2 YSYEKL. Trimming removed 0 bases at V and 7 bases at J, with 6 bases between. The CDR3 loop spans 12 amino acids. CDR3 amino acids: CASSQDSFEAFF. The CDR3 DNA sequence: TGCGCCAGCAGCCAAGATTCGTTTGAAGCTTTCTTT.

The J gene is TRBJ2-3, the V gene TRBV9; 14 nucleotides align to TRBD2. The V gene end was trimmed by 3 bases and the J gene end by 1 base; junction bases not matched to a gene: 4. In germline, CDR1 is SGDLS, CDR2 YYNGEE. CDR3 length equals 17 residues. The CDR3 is CASSARGLAGGTDTQYF. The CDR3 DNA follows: TGTGCCAGCAGCGCGAGGGGACTAGCGGGGGGCACAGATACGCAGTATTTT.

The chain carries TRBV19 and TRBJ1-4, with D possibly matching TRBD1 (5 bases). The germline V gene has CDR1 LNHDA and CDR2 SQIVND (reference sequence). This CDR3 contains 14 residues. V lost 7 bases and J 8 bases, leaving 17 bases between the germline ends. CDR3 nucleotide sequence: TGTGCCAGTACGCTCGGGACCTTGAAGGAAAAACTGTTTTTT. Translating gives CASTLGTLKEKLFF.